One T cell receptor beta chain is described in this entry. Its specificity is not known. The data belong to a study of T cell responses to AZD1222 COVID-19 vaccine. Germline V gene lookup returns CDR1 SGHNT and CDR2 YENEEA. The CDR3 is made up of 16 amino acids. J was trimmed by 2 bases and V by 5 bases; bases with no gene match: 11. The data were produced by immunoSEQ multiplex PCR, yet TCRdb's version contains in-frame clones alone and is incomplete. In the table there are about 110,000 clones, roughly 90% of which are singletons. Regarding the study as a whole: Clonal diversity may have been underestimated, and the donors were mostly white British, with more females than males. Among AZD1222 vaccinees, only 5 to 7 were seropositive at baseline.

The receptor was derived from an adult who received the AZD1222 COVID-19 vaccine. The sequencing used peripheral blood, collected 28 days after the second AZD1222 dose. V gene TRBV11-3 combines with J gene TRBJ1-1; 7 bases fit TRBD1. The CDR3 DNA follows: TGTGCCAGCAGCACAACCACAGGGGTTATAAACACTGAAGCTTTCTTT. It specifies CASSTTTGVINTEAFF.